Presented here are 9 T cell receptor beta chains from one specimen sequenced in a study of cytotoxic CD8 clonotypes in ibrutinib-treated CLL. The data were produced by immunoSEQ multiplex PCR, yet TCRdb's version contains in-frame clones alone and is incomplete. Counted here are over 150,000 clones, more than 75% occurring once; the ten biggest clones make up approximately 2%. Here the sequenced sample was PBMCs, taken after 12 months of ibrutinib treatment. These receptors all come from a human donor with chronic lymphocytic leukemia.

The chain has TRBV5-8 and TRBJ2-7, with a possible D match to TRBD2 (5 bases). Trimming left V 2 bases short and J 6 bases short, with 15 bases between. The CDR3 totals 14 residues. CDR1 and CDR2 (germline): SGHTS, YDEGEE. The CDR3 spells CASSFGGLTREQYF. The CDR3 DNA is TGTGCCAGCAGCTTTGGAGGTCTTACCCGCGAGCAGTACTTC.

This chain joins TRBV21-1 and TRBJ2-1. TRBV21-1 is classified as a pseudogene. The CDR3 is made up of 13 amino acids. CDR3 residues: CASSKAKGCEQFF. DNA for the CDR3: TGTGCCAGCAGCAAAGCGAAGGGTTGTGAGCAGTTCTTC.

The genes are TRBV6-1 and TRBJ1-2; 9 bases match TRBD1. CDR1 and CDR2 (germline): MNHNS, SASEGT. CDR3 length equals 15 residues. V was pared by 4 bases and J by 7 bases, with 10 bases of the junction left unmatched. The CDR3 region is CASSVKGQGPSGYTF. For the CDR3, the DNA is TGTGCCAGCAGTGTCAAGGGACAGGGACCTTCTGGCTACACCTTC.

This clone was observed a handful of times. The V and J genes are TRBV5-6 and TRBJ2-1; D not certain. Trimming stripped 0 bases from V and 10 bases from J, with 11 bases between. The CDR3 runs 13 residues. CDR1 is SGHDT, CDR2 YYEEEE, per germline. CDR3 region: CASSLGPVREQFF. CDR3 nucleotides: TGTGCCAGCAGCTTGGGCCCCGTCCGGGAGCAGTTCTTC.

The V call is TRBV4-1, the J call TRBJ1-2, with 9 bases fitting TRBD1. Germline V gene data show CDR1 as MGHRA and CDR2 as YSYEKL. With V trimmed by 7 bases and J by 5 bases, 8 bases remained unmatched. The CDR3 extends over 14 amino acids. The chain's CDR3 is CASTLDRGEYGYTF. The CDR3 coding sequence is TGCGCCAGCACCTTAGACAGGGGGGAATATGGCTACACCTTC.

The chain links TRBV13 to TRBJ2-7; D perhaps matches TRBD2 (5 bases). Germline CDR1 reads PRHDT; CDR2 reads FYEKMQ (reference sequence). Deletions cut 5 bases from V and 4 bases from J, with 18 bases between. CDR3 length: 15 amino acids. The DNA of the CDR3 is TGTGCCAGCAGCCTAATGACCGGGGTGCGTTACGAGCAGTACTTC. Amino acids: CASSLMTGVRYEQYF.

This rearrangement joins TRBV6-5 to TRBJ2-7; TRBD2 matches 7 bases. CDR3 size: 15 residues. Trimming at V came to 0 bases and at J to 6 bases, leaving 8 bases not matched to a gene. Germline V CDR1 and CDR2: MNHEY, SVGAGI. Here the CDR3 reads CASSYSREGGPEQYF. CDR3 coding DNA: TGTGCCAGCAGTTACTCGAGGGAGGGAGGTCCCGAGCAGTACTTC.

The V and J genes are TRBV6-5 and TRBJ1-3; no clear D. The CDR3 runs 14 residues. V lost 8 bases and J 8 bases, leaving 19 bases between the germline ends. Germline V gene sequence: CDR1 MNHEY, CDR2 SVGAGI. The chain's CDR3 is CASRLLDGIDTIYF. CDR3 DNA sequence: TGTGCCAGCCGACTCCTCGATGGTATAGACACCATATATTTT.

The V and J genes are TRBV5-1 and TRBJ1-6, with TRBD1 as a possible D gene (5 bases). Germline V gene lookup returns CDR1 SGHRS and CDR2 YFSETQ. The length of the CDR3 is 14 residues. V lost 5 bases to trimming and J lost 9 bases, with 15 bases between them. CDR3 in amino acids: CASSRDGSSSPLHF. Here the CDR3 DNA reads TGCGCCAGCAGTCGGGACGGATCATCTTCACCCCTCCACTTT.